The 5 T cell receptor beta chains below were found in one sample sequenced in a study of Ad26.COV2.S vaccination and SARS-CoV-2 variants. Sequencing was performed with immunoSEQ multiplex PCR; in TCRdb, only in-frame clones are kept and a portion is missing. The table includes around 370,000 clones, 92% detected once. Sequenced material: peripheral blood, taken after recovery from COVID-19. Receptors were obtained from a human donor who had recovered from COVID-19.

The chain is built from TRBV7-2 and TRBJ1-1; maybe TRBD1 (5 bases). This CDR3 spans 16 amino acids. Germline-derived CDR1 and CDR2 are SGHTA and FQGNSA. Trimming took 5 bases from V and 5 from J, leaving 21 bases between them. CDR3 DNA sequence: TGTGCCAGCAGCCCGGGGGAAAGGGGAAGGAGGACTGAAGCTTTCTTT. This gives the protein CASSPGERGRRTEAFF.

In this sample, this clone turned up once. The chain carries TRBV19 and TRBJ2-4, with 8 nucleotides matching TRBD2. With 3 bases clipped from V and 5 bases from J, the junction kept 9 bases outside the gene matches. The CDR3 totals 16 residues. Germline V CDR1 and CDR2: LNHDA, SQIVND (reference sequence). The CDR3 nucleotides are TGTGCCAGTAGTATTAGTCCGGGGGGGCCGGAAAACATTCAGTACTTC. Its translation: CASSISPGGPENIQYF.

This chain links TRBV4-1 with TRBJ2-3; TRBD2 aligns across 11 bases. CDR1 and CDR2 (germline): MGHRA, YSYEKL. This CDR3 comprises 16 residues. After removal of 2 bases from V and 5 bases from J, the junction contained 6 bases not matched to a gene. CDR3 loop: CASSQYSGGAGDTQYF. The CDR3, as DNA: TGCGCCAGCAGCCAATATAGCGGGGGGGCTGGAGATACGCAGTATTTT.

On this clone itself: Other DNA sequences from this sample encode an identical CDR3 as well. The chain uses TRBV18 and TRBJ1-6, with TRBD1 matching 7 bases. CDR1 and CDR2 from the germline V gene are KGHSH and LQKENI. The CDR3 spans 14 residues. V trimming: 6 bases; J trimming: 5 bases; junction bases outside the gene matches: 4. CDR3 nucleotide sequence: TGTGCCAGCTCCCCCGGGACAGATAATTCACCCCTCCACTTT. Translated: CASSPGTDNSPLHF.

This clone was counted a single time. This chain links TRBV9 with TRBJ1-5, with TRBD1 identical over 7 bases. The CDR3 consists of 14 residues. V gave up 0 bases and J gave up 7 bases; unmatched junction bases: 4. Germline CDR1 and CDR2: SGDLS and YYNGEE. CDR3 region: CASSVDGGGQPQHF. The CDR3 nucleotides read TGTGCCAGCAGCGTAGACGGAGGGGGCCAGCCCCAGCATTTT.